The rows below give T cell receptor beta chains drawn from one sample of a study of blood T cells in healthy people across ages. In TCRdb, the 5' RACE reads were re-called with MiXCR into one record per CDR3 protein. The sample includes around 1,700,000 distinct CDR3 sequences, 28% of them seen just once. The sequenced sample was blood. The receptors come from a woman in her twenties or thirties in good health. The CDR3 runs from the conserved cysteine through the conserved F or W. The D gene is left open where the match is weak. Rows may omit the clone size; those that give it use once, few, many or a size class.

clone_size d_call j_call v_call cdr3_aa cdr3_nt
few - TRBJ2-7 TRBV7-9 CASSVQEEQYF TGTGCCAGCAGCGTCCAGGAAGAGCAGTACTTC
- - TRBJ2-3 TRBV6-1 CASSRMYGEVGTDTQYF TGTGCCAGCAGTCGCATGTACGGGGAGGTTGGCACAGATACGCAGTATTTT
few TRBD2 TRBJ2-7 TRBV6-2/TRBV6-3 CASSRSGKLDEQYF TGTGCCAGCAGTCGGAGCGGGAAACTTGACGAGCAGTACTTC
- - TRBJ2-7 TRBV27 CASSAPRRGGSYEQYF TGTGCCAGCAGCGCTCCGAGGAGAGGGGGCTCCTACGAGCAGTACTTC
- - TRBJ2-1 TRBV29-1 CSVAQTNEQFF TGCAGCGTTGCTCAGACCAATGAGCAGTTCTTC
few TRBD2 TRBJ2-1 TRBV18 CASSPRAGLSYNEQFF TGTGCCAGCTCACCCCGAGCGGGGCTCTCCTACAATGAGCAGTTCTTC
many - TRBJ2-3 TRBV7-2 CASSGSGGDSLTDTQYF TGTGCCAGCAGCGGTAGTGGTGGGGACTCTTTAACAGATACGCAGTATTTT
- TRBD1 TRBJ1-2 TRBV2 CASSGRTGTGYTF TGTGCCAGCAGCGGACGGACAGGGACCGGCTACACCTTC
- TRBD1 TRBJ1-4 TRBV29-1 CSVLPGGNEKLFF TGCAGCGTCCTTCCAGGGGGTAATGAAAAACTGTTTTTT
few TRBD2 TRBJ2-3 TRBV7-9 CASSRGLAGIVDTQYF TGTGCCAGCAGCCGAGGACTAGCGGGAATAGTGGATACGCAGTATTTT
- - TRBJ1-1 TRBV9 CASSVGDDVKPFF TGTGCCAGCAGCGTAGGAGACGACGTGAAACCTTTCTTT
few TRBD2 TRBJ2-1 TRBV9 CASSVAVSGYNEQFF TGTGCCAGCAGCGTAGCTGTTAGCGGGTACAATGAGCAGTTCTTC
many - TRBJ1-5 TRBV12-3/TRBV12-4 CASSPQENQPQHF TGTGCCAGCAGTCCTCAGGAAAATCAGCCCCAGCATTTT
many TRBD1 TRBJ2-7 TRBV14 CASSVSGTGVSEQYF TGTGCCAGCAGCGTCTCCGGGACAGGGGTCTCAGAGCAGTACTTC
many - TRBJ2-3 TRBV10-3 CAISESGRLNTDTQYF TGTGCCATCAGTGAGTCAGGACGGCTGAACACAGATACGCAGTATTTT
- - TRBJ2-7 TRBV11-2 CASSLAGLGMGVYEQYF TGTGCCAGCAGCTTAGCTGGTCTGGGTATGGGAGTCTACGAGCAGTACTTC
few - TRBJ1-2 TRBV30 CAWSVGQVGGYTF TGTGCCTGGAGTGTAGGCCAGGTCGGGGGCTACACCTTC
- - TRBJ1-1 TRBV6-6 CASSYGDRNTEAFF TGTGCCAGCAGTTATGGTGACAGGAACACTGAAGCTTTCTTT
- - TRBJ2-2 TRBV7-2 CASSLRATWGAGELFF TGTGCCAGCAGCTTGAGGGCCACCTGGGGGGCCGGGGAGCTGTTTTTT
few TRBD2 TRBJ2-3 TRBV4-2 CASPLGGGAPEYF TGTGCCAGCCCCCTTGGCGGGGGGGCTCCGGAGTATTTT
few TRBD1 TRBJ2-7 TRBV15 CATSTRGTGGPTYEQYF TGTGCCACCAGCACCAGGGGGACAGGGGGTCCGACCTACGAGCAGTACTTC
many TRBD2 TRBJ2-5 TRBV5-1 CASSPGLAGETQYF TGTGCCAGCAGTCCGGGACTAGCGGGAGAGACCCAGTACTTC
few - TRBJ1-5 TRBV28 CASSPGALSNQPQHF TGTGCCAGCAGTCCTGGGGCCCTTAGCAATCAGCCCCAGCATTTT
many - TRBJ2-1 TRBV5-4 CASSLGQGSPFF TGTGCCAGCAGCTTGGGGCAGGGGAGCCCGTTCTTC
once - TRBJ1-2 TRBV20-1 CSATRVFSGYGYTF TGCAGTGCTACCCGCGTTTTTTCCGGCTATGGCTACACCTTC
- - TRBJ1-1 TRBV29-1 CSARTVTTEAFF TGCAGCGCGCGGACAGTAACAACTGAAGCTTTCTTT
many - TRBJ1-1 TRBV4-3 CASSRGTVNTEAFF TGCGCCAGCAGCCGAGGGACCGTGAACACTGAAGCTTTCTTT
many - TRBJ1-2 TRBV29-1 CSVEGDNYGYTF TGCAGCGTTGAAGGAGATAACTATGGCTACACCTTC
few TRBD1 TRBJ2-3 TRBV10-3 CAIRPGDRDTDTQYF TGTGCCATCAGACCCGGGGACAGAGACACAGATACGCAGTATTTT
many TRBD1 TRBJ2-1 TRBV5-4 CASSARTGQHNEQFF TGTGCCAGCAGCGCTAGGACAGGGCAACACAATGAGCAGTTCTTC
few - TRBJ2-1 TRBV18 CASSPQLEHNEQFF TGTGCCAGCTCACCACAGTTAGAACACAATGAGCAGTTCTTC
few - TRBJ2-3 TRBV11-2 CASTYSGPSTDTQYF TGTGCCAGCACCTATTCGGGCCCCAGCACAGATACGCAGTATTTT
many TRBD1 TRBJ2-5 TRBV9 CASSVDSQGQGTQYF TGTGCCAGCAGCGTAGACTCCCAGGGACAGGGGACCCAGTACTTC
many - TRBJ1-2 TRBV20-1 CSAKGVYYGYTF TGCAGTGCTAAAGGGGTTTACTATGGCTACACCTTC
- - TRBJ1-4 TRBV5-1 CASSAGGGDEKLFF TGCGCCAGCAGCGCCGGGGGGGGCGATGAAAAACTGTTTTTT
- - TRBJ2-1 TRBV18 CASSPGAGYEQFF TGTGCCAGCTCACCGGGCGCAGGGTATGAGCAGTTCTTC
- TRBD2 TRBJ2-1 TRBV20-1 CSARAPSGDNEQFF TGCAGTGCTAGGGCTCCTAGCGGAGACAATGAGCAGTTCTTC
- - TRBJ1-1 TRBV5-5 CASSPQGRLNTEAFF TGTGCCAGCAGCCCCCAGGGACGCTTGAACACTGAAGCTTTCTTT
- - TRBJ1-2 TRBV29-1 CSVSPSGANYGYTF TGCAGCGTTTCCCCATCAGGGGCAAACTATGGCTACACCTTC
few - TRBJ2-7 TRBV6-5 CASSPGDGANVDEQYF TGTGCCAGCAGTCCCGGGGACGGGGCGAATGTCGACGAGCAGTACTTC
few - TRBJ1-2 TRBV6-5 CASSYSRVNDGYTF TGTGCCAGCAGTTACTCCAGGGTTAACGATGGCTACACCTTC
many TRBD1 TRBJ2-7 TRBV5-1 CASSAGTGFNEQYF TGCGCCAGCAGCGCCGGGACAGGGTTCAACGAGCAGTACTTC
- - TRBJ2-5 TRBV3-1 CASSHGPSPQDF TGTGCCAGCAGCCATGGACCTTCACCCCAGGACTTC
- - TRBJ1-1 TRBV20-1 CSARDPNSVGTEAFF TGCAGTGCTAGAGATCCCAACAGCGTGGGGACTGAAGCTTTCTTT
- TRBD1 TRBJ1-4 TRBV5-1 CASSSVPGQKREKLFF TGCGCCAGCAGCTCAGTACCGGGACAGAAGAGGGAAAAACTGTTTTTT
- - TRBJ2-6 TRBV6-6 CASSGFPNSGANVLTF TGTGCCAGCAGTGGCTTTCCCAACTCTGGGGCCAACGTCCTGACTTTC
few TRBD1 TRBJ1-2 TRBV9 CASSRTGANRDGYTF TGTGCCAGCAGCAGGACAGGGGCGAATAGGGATGGCTACACCTTC
many - TRBJ2-7 TRBV4-3 CASSQAPDTGGGYEQYF TGCGCCAGCAGCCAAGCGCCGGATACCGGCGGAGGCTACGAGCAGTACTTC
many - TRBJ2-1 TRBV10-2 CATRGAPSYNEQFF TGCGCCACGAGGGGGGCCCCGTCATACAATGAGCAGTTCTTC